What follows describes a single T cell receptor (beta chain). Its antigen remains unidentified. A much larger clone sits a single nucleotide away, making a read error possible. Likely a read error: the CDR3 ends without its conserved phenylalanine or tryptophan. This entry belongs to a study of regulatory T cells in long-lasting Graves disease. Study-wide background: Graves' patients diagnosed newly had used antithyroid drugs under 3 months. Whole-study results and caveats: Small numbers of samples may have cut accuracy. The number of shared public clonotypes was higher in persistent patients (approximately 2,500) than new patients (just over 950).

CDR3 length: 17 amino acids. The germline gives CDR1 LNHNV, CDR2 YYDKDF (reference sequence). V gave up 4 bases and J gave up 0 bases, with 16 bases separating them. HTBI primers from iRepertoire and Arm-PCR of CDR3 regions yielded the TCR beta libraries. In the original analysis: Samples jointly harbored fewer than 65 TRBV and 12 to 15 TRBJ segments. One entry per CDR3 protein, called by TCRdb with MiXCR from the multiplex PCR reads. TCRdb, not the authors, supplied the V and J calls. The sample carries over 300,000 distinct CDR3 sequences, 15% recorded once. Time point: newly diagnosed GD, antithyroid drugs for less than 3 months. With RNA extracted from PBMCs as input, the TCR library was made.

The source material was peripheral blood mononuclear cells (PBMCs), sampled at new diagnosis, from a patient treated with antithyroid drugs. The TCR was taken from a female donor with Graves disease. The V call is TRBV15, the J call TRBJ2-4; D gene uncertain. CDR3: CATSKGSVEIAKNIQYL. CDR3 coding DNA: TGTGCCACCAGCAAGGGTTCAGTAGAAATAGCCAAAAACATTCAGTACCTC.